The T cell receptor (beta chain) described here comes from a study of blood T cell repertoires in COVID-19. V shed 5 bases and J 6 bases; nucleotides not matched to a gene: 1. Germline CDR1 LGHNA, CDR2 YNFKEQ. This CDR3 comprises 14 residues. Here immunoSEQ multiplex PCR was the method, and the copy in TCRdb shows in-frame clones only, minus some. Here the sample spans about 15,000 clones, 70% to 90% being singletons. Sequences were obtained from peripheral blood. The chain recombines TRBV4-2 with TRBJ2-2; 12 bases are a match to TRBD2. This TCR came from a human donor in a cohort sampled during active COVID-19. CDR3 sequence (DNA): TGTGCCAGCAGCGGACTAGCGGGGCCCGGGGAGCTGTTTTTT. Translation gives CASSGLAGPGELFF.